This paragraph reports one T cell receptor beta chain. Its antigen is still unknown. The entry originates in a study of cytomegalovirus exposure and HLA in healthy donors. About the study: The early release's HLA-typed donors yielded 70 million to 85 million unique TCRs.

Study-level results: The study listed 150 to 200 cytomegalovirus-associated TCR beta chains.

The PCR made use of 60 Vbeta and 13 Jbeta primers. TCRdb's copy holds only in-frame clones and misses some; the assay was immunoSEQ multiplex PCR. The sample includes approximately 80,000 clones. The CDR3 is made up of 15 amino acids. Losses at the gene ends were 4 bases for V and 5 bases for J; bases not matched to a gene: 9. Germline CDR1 and CDR2: SGHNT and YYREEE (reference sequence). V usage is TRBV5-4 and J usage is TRBJ1-1; TRBD1 matches 9 bases. Sequencing input: PBMCs. The sequence came from a man aged 18-30 years in good health and CMV-seropositive. The CDR3 spells CASSLYRGRETEAFF. CDR3 sequence (DNA): TGTGCCAGCAGCCTCTACAGGGGGCGGGAGACTGAAGCTTTCTTT.